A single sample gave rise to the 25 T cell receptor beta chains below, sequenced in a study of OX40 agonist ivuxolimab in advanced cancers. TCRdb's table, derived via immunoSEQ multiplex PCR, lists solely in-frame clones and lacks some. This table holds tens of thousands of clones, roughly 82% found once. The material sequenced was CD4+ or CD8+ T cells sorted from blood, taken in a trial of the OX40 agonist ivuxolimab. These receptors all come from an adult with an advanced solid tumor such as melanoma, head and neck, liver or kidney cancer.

The CDR3 nucleotides are TGTGCCAGCAGTGAGCAGGGACTTCGTTACGAGCAGTACTTC. It yields the protein CASSEQGLRYEQYF. The chain links TRBV2 to TRBJ2-7, with D possibly being TRBD2 (6 bases). The V end lost 3 bases, the J end lost 4 bases, and 13 bases lay between the germline ends. The CDR3 has 14 residues. Germline V gene data show CDR1 as SNHLY and CDR2 as FYNNEI.

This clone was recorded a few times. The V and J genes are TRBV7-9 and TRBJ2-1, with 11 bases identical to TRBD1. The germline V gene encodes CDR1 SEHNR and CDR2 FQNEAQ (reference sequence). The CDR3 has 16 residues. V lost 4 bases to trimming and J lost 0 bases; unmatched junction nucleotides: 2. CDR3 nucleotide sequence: TGTGCCAGCAGCTCTGGGACAGGGGGCTCCTACAATGAGCAGTTCTTC. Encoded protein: CASSSGTGGSYNEQFF.

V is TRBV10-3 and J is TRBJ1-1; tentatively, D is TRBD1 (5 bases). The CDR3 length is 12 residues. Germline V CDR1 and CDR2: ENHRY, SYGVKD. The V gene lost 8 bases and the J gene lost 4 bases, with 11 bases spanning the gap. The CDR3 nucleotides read TGTGCCATCGCGGGGGGTACCACTGAAGCTTTCTTT. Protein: CAIAGGTTEAFF.

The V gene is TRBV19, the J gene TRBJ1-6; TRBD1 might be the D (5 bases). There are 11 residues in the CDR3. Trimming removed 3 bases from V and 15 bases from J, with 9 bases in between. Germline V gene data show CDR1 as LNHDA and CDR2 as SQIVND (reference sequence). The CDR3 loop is CASSMGEGLHF. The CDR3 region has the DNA TGTGCCAGTAGTATGGGGGAAGGCCTCCACTTT.

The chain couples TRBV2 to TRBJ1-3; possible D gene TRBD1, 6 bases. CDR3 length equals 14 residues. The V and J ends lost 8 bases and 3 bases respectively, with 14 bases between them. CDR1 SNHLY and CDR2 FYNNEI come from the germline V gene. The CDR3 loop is CASERQADGNTIYF. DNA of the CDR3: TGTGCCAGCGAGCGACAGGCTGATGGAAACACCATATATTTT.

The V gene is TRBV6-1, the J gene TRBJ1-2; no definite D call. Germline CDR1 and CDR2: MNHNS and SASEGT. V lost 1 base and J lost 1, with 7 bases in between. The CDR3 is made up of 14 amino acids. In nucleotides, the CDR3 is TGTGCCAGCAGTGAAGTAACCCTTAACTATGGCTACACCTTC. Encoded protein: CASSEVTLNYGYTF.

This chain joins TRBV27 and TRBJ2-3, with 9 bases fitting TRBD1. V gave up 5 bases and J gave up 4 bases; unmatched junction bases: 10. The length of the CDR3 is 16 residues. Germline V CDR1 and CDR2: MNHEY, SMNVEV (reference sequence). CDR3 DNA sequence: TGTGCCAGCAGTAGCCTAAGTACAGGGGGCGCAGATACGCAGTATTTT. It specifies CASSSLSTGGADTQYF.

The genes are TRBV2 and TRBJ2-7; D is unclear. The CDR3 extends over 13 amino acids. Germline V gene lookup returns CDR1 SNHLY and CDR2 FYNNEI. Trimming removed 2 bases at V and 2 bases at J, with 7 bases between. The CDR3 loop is CASSEQTPYEQYV. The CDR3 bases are TGTGCCAGCAGTGAACAGACGCCCTACGAGCAGTACGTC.

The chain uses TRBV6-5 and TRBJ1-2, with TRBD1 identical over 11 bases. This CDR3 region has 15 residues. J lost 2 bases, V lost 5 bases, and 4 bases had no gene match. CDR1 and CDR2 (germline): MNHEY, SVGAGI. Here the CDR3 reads CASSRTGGRNYGYTF. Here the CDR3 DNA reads TGTGCCAGCAGTCGGACAGGGGGCCGGAACTATGGCTACACCTTC.

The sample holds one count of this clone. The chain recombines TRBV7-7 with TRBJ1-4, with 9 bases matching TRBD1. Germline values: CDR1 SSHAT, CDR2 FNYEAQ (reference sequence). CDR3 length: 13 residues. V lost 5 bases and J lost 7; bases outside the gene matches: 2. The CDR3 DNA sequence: TGTGCCAGCAGCCCGGACAGGGGTGAAAAACTGTTTTTT. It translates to CASSPDRGEKLFF. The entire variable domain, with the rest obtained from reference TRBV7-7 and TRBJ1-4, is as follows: GAGVSQSPRYKVTKRGQDVTLRCDPISSHATLYWYQQALGQGPEFLTYFNYEAQPDKSGLPSDRFSAERPEGSISTLTIQRTEQRDSAMYRCASSPDRGEKLFFGSGTQLSVL.

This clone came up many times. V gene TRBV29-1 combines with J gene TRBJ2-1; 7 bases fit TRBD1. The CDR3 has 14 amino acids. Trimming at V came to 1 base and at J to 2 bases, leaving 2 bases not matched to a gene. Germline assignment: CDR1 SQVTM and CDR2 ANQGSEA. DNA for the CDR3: TGCAGCGTTGAAGGGGACAGCCCCTACAATGAGCAGTTCTTC. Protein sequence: CSVEGDSPYNEQFF.

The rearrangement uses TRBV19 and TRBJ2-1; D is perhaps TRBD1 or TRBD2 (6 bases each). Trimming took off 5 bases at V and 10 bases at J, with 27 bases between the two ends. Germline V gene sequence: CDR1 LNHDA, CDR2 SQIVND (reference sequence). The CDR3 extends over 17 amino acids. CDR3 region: CASSSWGVGGDTMEQFF. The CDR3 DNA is TGTGCCAGTAGTTCCTGGGGGGTTGGGGGCGATACAATGGAGCAGTTCTTC.

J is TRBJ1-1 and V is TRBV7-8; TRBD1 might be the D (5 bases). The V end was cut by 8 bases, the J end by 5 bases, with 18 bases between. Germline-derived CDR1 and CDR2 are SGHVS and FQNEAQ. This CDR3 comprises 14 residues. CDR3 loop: CASQRDGGGTEAFF. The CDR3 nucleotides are TGTGCCAGCCAACGGGACGGTGGGGGGACTGAAGCTTTCTTT.

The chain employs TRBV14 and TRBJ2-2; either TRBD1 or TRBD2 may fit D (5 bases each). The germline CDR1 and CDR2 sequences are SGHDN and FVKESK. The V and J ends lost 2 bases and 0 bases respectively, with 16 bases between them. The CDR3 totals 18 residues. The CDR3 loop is CASSQKGLGTANTGELFF. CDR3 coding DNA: TGTGCCAGCAGCCAAAAAGGTCTTGGGACCGCGAACACCGGGGAGCTGTTTTTT.

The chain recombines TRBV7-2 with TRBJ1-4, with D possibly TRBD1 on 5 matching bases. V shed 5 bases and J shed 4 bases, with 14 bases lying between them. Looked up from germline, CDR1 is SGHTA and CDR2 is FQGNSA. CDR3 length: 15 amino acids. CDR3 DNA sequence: TGTGCCAGCAGCACGCCGACAGCGCTTAATGAAAAACTGTTTTTT. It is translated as CASSTPTALNEKLFF.

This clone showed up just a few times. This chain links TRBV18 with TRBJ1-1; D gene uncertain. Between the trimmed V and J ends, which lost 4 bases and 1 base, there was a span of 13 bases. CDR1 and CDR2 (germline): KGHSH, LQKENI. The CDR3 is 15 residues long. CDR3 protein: CASSQSRNQNTEAFF. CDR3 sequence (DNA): TGTGCCAGCTCACAGAGCAGAAATCAGAACACTGAAGCTTTCTTT.

CDR3 in DNA: TGTGCCAGCACTAGCGGGTTTAGCGAGCAGTACTTC. This sequence encodes CASTSGFSEQYF. This chain joins TRBV28 and TRBJ2-7, with TRBD2 matching 8 bases. CDR3 length: 12 amino acids. Germline CDR1 MDHEN, CDR2 SYDVKM. V lost 7 bases to trimming and J lost 6 bases; unmatched junction nucleotides: 5. The full variable domain, with the rest looked up from reference TRBV28 and TRBJ2-7, is DVKVTQSSRYLVKRTGEKVFLECVQDMDHENMFWYRQDPGLGLRLIYFSYDVKMKEKGDIPEGYSVSREKKERFSLILESASTNQTSMYLCASTSGFSEQYFGPGTRLTVT.

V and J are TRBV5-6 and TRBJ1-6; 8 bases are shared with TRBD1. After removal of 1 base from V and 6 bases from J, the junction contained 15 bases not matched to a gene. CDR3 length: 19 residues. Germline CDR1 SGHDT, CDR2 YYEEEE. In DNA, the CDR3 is TGTGCCAGCAGCTTGTTCGCCTCCTTCCAGGGGGCCACTAATTCACCCCTCCACTTT. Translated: CASSLFASFQGATNSPLHF.

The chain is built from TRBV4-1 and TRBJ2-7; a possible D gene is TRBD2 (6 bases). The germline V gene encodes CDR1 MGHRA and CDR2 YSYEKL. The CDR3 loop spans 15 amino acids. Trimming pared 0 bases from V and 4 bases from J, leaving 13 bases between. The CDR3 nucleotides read TGCGCCAGCAGCCAAGATTGGAGGGCGGGATACGAGCAGTACTTC. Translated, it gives CASSQDWRAGYEQYF.

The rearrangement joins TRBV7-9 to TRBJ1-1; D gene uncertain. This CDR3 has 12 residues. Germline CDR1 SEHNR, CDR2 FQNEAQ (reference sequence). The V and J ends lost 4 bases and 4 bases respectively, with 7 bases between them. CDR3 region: CASSSQSTEAFF. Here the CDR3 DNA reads TGTGCCAGCAGCTCCCAGAGCACTGAAGCTTTCTTT.

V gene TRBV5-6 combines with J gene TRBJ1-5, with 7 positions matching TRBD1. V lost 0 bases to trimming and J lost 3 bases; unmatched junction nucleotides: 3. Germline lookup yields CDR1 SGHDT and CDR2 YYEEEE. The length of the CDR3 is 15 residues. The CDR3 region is CASSLEGQYNQPQHF. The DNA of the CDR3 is TGTGCCAGCAGCTTGGAGGGACAGTACAATCAGCCCCAGCATTTT. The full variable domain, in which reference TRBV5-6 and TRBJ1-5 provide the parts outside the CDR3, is DAGVTQSPTHLIKTRGQQVTLRCSPKSGHDTVSWYQQALGQGPQFIFQYYEEEERQRGNFPDRFSGHQFPNYSSELNVNALLLGDSALYLCASSLEGQYNQPQHFGDGTRLSIL.

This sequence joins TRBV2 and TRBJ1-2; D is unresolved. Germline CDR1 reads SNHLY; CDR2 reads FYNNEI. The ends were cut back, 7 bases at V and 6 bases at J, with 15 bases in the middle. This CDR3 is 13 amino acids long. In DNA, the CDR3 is TGTGCCAGCATGAAGGGAGGATTGAATGGCTACACCTTC. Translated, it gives CASMKGGLNGYTF.

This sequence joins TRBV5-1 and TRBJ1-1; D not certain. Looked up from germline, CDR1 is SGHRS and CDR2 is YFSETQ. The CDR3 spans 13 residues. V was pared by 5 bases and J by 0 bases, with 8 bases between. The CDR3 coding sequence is TGCGCCAGCAGTTTAACCCTGAACACTGAAGCTTTCTTT. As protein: CASSLTLNTEAFF.

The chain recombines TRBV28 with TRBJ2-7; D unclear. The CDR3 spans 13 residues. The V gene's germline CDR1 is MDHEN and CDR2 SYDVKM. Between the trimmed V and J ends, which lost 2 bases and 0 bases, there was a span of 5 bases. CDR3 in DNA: TGTGCCAGCAGTTTAGGCACCTCCTACGAGCAGTACGTC. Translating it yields CASSLGTSYEQYV.

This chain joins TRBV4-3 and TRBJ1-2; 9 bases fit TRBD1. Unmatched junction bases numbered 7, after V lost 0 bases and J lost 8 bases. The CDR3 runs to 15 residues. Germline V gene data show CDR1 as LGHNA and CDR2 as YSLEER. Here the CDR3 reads CASSQDHRQGGGYTF. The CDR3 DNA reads TGCGCCAGCAGCCAAGATCACCGACAGGGGGGCGGCTACACCTTC.